The present entry profiles one T cell receptor beta chain with its context. No antigen is known for it. The PCR made use of 60 Vbeta and 13 Jbeta primers. The assay was immunoSEQ multiplex PCR, and TCRdb's table has in-frame clones only and misses some. The sample lists about 130,000 clones, roughly 79% occurring once. This sample stems from a study of cytomegalovirus exposure and HLA in healthy donors. Findings and caveats of the study: Across HLA loci, a later analysis found differing TCR association rates, with DRB1 most and HLA-C fewest. Earlier findings revealed that most TCR beta V segments proved productive either about 87% or about 30% of the time. Whilst most TCR sequences proved rare, a subset of public TCRs occurred across many donors.

Trimming pared 4 bases from V and 0 bases from J, leaving 14 bases between. Germline V gene sequence: CDR1 SGDLS, CDR2 YYNGEE. The CDR3 length is 17 residues. The J gene is TRBJ1-6, the V gene TRBV9; TRBD1 might be the D (6 bases). Sample: PBMCs. This receptor was obtained from a boy aged 2 to 9 in good health and CMV-seronegative. The CDR3 DNA reads TGTGCCAGCAGCACCCGACAGGCCAGCTCCTATAATTCACCCCTCCACTTT. Translated, it gives CASSTRQASSYNSPLHF.